This is a list of T cell receptor beta chains from one sample in a study of blood T cell repertoires in COVID-19. Some clones are missing from TCRdb's copy, which holds only in-frame ones; the method was immunoSEQ multiplex PCR. The sample includes some 240,000 clones, approximately 84% of them seen just once. Sequenced material: PBMCs or T cells enriched from blood (not recorded which). These receptors all come from a woman aged 40 to 55 with acute COVID-19. Both conserved end residues are part of each CDR3. The order of the fields is V gene, D gene, clone size, CDR3 length, J gene, CDR3 DNA, CDR3 protein. A D gene is named only where the DNA matches it firmly. The size field is filled for only some rows; it gives once, few, many or a size class.

TRBV10-3,TRBD2,-,14,TRBJ2-1,TGTGCCACCAGAGGGACTAGCGGGAGTACTGAGCAGTTCTTC,CATRGTSGSTEQFF
TRBV7-9,-,few,13,TRBJ2-2,TGTGCCAGCAGCTTACAGGGCACCGGGGAGCTGTTTTTT,CASSLQGTGELFF
TRBV18,TRBD1,-,18,TRBJ2-1,TGTGCCAGCTCACGGGGACAGACCTCCCGGTTGGCCTACAATGAGCAGTTCTTC,CASSRGQTSRLAYNEQFF
TRBV28,-,-,14,TRBJ1-1,TGTGCCAGCAGTTTGGGACTGGCGAACACTGAAGCTTTCTTT,CASSLGLANTEAFF
TRBV3-1/TRBV3-2,-,-,15,TRBJ2-2,TGTGCCAGCAGCCAAGATGGCCTAGCGAGCGGGGAGCTGTTTTTT,CASSQDGLASGELFF
TRBV9,-,-,15,TRBJ1-3,TGTGCCAGCAGCGAAACGGTATCCTCTGGAAACACCATATATTTT,CASSETVSSGNTIYF
TRBV19,TRBD1,once,14,TRBJ1-2,TGTGCCAGTAGTATAGGGGACAGGGGGGGCGGCTACACCTTC,CASSIGDRGGGYTF
TRBV29-1,-,-,16,TRBJ2-2,TGCAGCGTTGAAGATCTAGCCACCGCGAACACCGGGGAGCTGTTTTTT,CSVEDLATANTGELFF
TRBV7-9,-,-,11,TRBJ1-1,TGTGCCAGCAGCCCGAGAATTGAAGCTTTCTTT,CASSPRIEAFF
TRBV5-1,-,-,15,TRBJ2-3,TGCGCCAGCAGCTTGGTGGCGGAACCGCACGATACGCAGTATTTT,CASSLVAEPHDTQYF
TRBV19,TRBD1,once,13,TRBJ1-1,TGTGCCAGTAGGACAGGGCCTTCAACTGAAGCTTTCTTT,CASRTGPSTEAFF
TRBV6-5,-,-,15,TRBJ1-2,TGTGCCAGCAGCGAGTCAGGGTTGTCGGCCTATGGCTACACCTTC,CASSESGLSAYGYTF
TRBV6-2/TRBV6-3,-,-,16,TRBJ2-5,TGTGCCAGCAGCCCTACCATGGCGGGACGTCAAGAGACCCAGTACTTC,CASSPTMAGRQETQYF
TRBV9,-,-,14,TRBJ2-3,TGTGCCAGCAGCGAAAGCGGTGGCACAGATACGCAGTATTTT,CASSESGGTDTQYF
TRBV3-1/TRBV3-2,TRBD2,-,16,TRBJ2-5,TGTGCCAGCAGCCAAGCTAGCGGGAGCTTTCAAGAGACCCAGTACTTC,CASSQASGSFQETQYF
TRBV5-8,TRBD1,once,15,TRBJ1-3,TGTGCCAGCAGCCGGGGACAGGGGACTGGAAACACCATATATTTT,CASSRGQGTGNTIYF
TRBV5-1,-,-,13,TRBJ1-1,TGCGCCAGCAGCCCAACAGGGAACACTGAAGCTTTCTTT,CASSPTGNTEAFF
TRBV3-1/TRBV3-2,TRBD2,once,15,TRBJ2-7,TGTGCCAGCAGCCAATCTAGCGGCTCAACCTACGAGCAGTACTTC,CASSQSSGSTYEQYF
TRBV6-2/TRBV6-3,-,-,16,TRBJ1-2,TGTGCCAGCAGTTACACAACAGGCGTTACTAACTATGGCTACACCTTC,CASSYTTGVTNYGYTF
TRBV27,TRBD2,-,15,TRBJ2-7,TGTGCCAGCAGGTTAGCGGGAGGGCCCTCTGTCGAGCAGTACTTC,CASRLAGGPSVEQYF
TRBV20-1,TRBD2,-,16,TRBJ2-2,TGCAGTGCTAGTTCCGGACTAGCGGGAGATATCGGGGAGCTGTTTTTT,CSASSGLAGDIGELFF
TRBV7-9,-,-,14,TRBJ2-7,TGTGCCAGCAGCTTAGGAGAGGGCCAAAACGAGCAGTACTTC,CASSLGEGQNEQYF
TRBV19,-,-,14,TRBJ1-1,TGTGCCAGTAGTTGGGCAGGGGACGGAACTGAAGCTTTCTTT,CASSWAGDGTEAFF
TRBV30,TRBD2,-,14,TRBJ2-3,TGTGCCTGGAGTGTAGCTAGCGGGGGAGATACGCAGTATTTT,CAWSVASGGDTQYF
TRBV10-3,TRBD2,-,17,TRBJ2-1,TGTGCCATCAGTCATTTGTGGACTAGCGGGAAAAACAATGAGCAGTTCTTC,CAISHLWTSGKNNEQFF
TRBV11-3,TRBD1,-,15,TRBJ2-1,TGTGCCAGCAGCCCCCGACAGGGACCTGGCGATGAGCAGTTCTTC,CASSPRQGPGDEQFF